A single sample gave rise to the 5 T cell receptor beta chains below, sequenced in a study of neurological immune-mediated disorders. Time point meaning: longitudinal time-point 2. TCRdb reprocessed the 5' RACE reads with MiXCR, giving one entry per CDR3 protein. This sample carries over 75,000 distinct CDR3 sequences, 5% to 6% of them seen once, and the ten largest clones take roughly 7.9%. The sequenced sample was PBMCs. These receptors were obtained from a woman between 55 and 75 years old with multiple sclerosis.

This clonotype was seen ten or more times. V gene TRBV20-1 combines with J gene TRBJ2-5; 7 bases are a match to TRBD1. The CDR3 spans 16 residues. Germline CDR1 DFQATT, CDR2 SNEGSKA (reference sequence). After removal of 4 bases from V and 2 bases from J, the junction contained 13 bases not matched to a gene. In DNA, the CDR3 is TGCAGTGCTACTTCCCCACCTTGGGACAGACAAGAGACCCAGTACTTC. Its protein is CSATSPPWDRQETQYF.

This clonotype was observed many times. This chain joins TRBV6-6 and TRBJ1-2; the D gene is possibly TRBD1 (6 bases). This CDR3 has 14 residues. Germline CDR1 and CDR2: MNHNY and SVGAGI (reference sequence). Trimming shortened V by 5 bases and J by 4 bases, and 14 bases separated the two germline ends. The CDR3 protein is CASSPLGGSYGYTF. The CDR3 DNA is TGTGCCAGCAGTCCACTCGGGGGCTCCTATGGCTACACCTTC.

There are many counts of this clonotype. The V gene is TRBV5-1, the J gene TRBJ1-1; D ambiguous. Trimming took off 4 bases at V and 0 bases at J, with 7 bases between the two ends. From germline, CDR1 is SGHRS and CDR2 YFSETQ. CDR3 length: 13 residues. The CDR3 protein is CASSARLNTEAFF. The CDR3 nucleotides are TGCGCCAGCAGCGCCAGGTTGAACACTGAAGCTTTCTTT.

This clonotype was seen at least ten times. The V call is TRBV20-1, the J call TRBJ2-4; D call uncertain. Per germline, CDR1 DFQATT and CDR2 SNEGSKA (reference sequence). The CDR3 runs to 14 residues. Trimming took 7 bases from V and 2 from J, leaving 15 bases between them. The CDR3, as DNA: TGCAGTGGAGAAGGAGTCGGGTCCAAAAACATTCAGTACTTC. Residues: CSGEGVGSKNIQYF.

In its sample, this clonotype was seen many times. The gene calls are TRBV5-6 and TRBJ1-1; D gene ambiguous. Germline V gene sequence: CDR1 SGHDT, CDR2 YYEEEE. Trimming pared 4 bases from V and 10 bases from J, leaving 17 bases between. There are 13 residues in the CDR3. CDR3 residues: CASSTQRSRTAFF. CDR3 bases: TGTGCCAGCAGCACCCAACGGTCGAGAACAGCTTTCTTT. Combining the CDR3 with reference TRBV5-6 and TRBJ1-1 gives the whole variable domain DAGVTQSPTHLIKTRGQQVTLRCSPKSGHDTVSWYQQALGQGPQFIFQYYEEEERQRGNFPDRFSGHQFPNYSSELNVNALLLGDSALYLCASSTQRSRTAFFGQGTRLTVV.